This is a list of T cell receptor beta chains from one sample in a study of blood T cell repertoires in COVID-19. The method was immunoSEQ multiplex PCR; TCRdb's version includes in-frame clones alone and lacks a portion of them. The data contain over 130,000 clones, around 90% of them singletons. The sequencing sample was made of peripheral blood. The source of these receptors is a woman aged 55-75 years with active or convalescent COVID-19. Each CDR3 is given with its conserved first and last residue. A D gene is named only where the DNA matches it firmly. Clone sizes are given selectively: once, few, many, or a class where the clone is expanded.

>TRBJ1-5|15|TRBV19|few|TRBD1
CASSGQGRQNQPQHF
TGTGCCAGTAGTGGACAGGGGAGACAGAATCAGCCCCAGCATTTT
>TRBJ2-5|16|TRBV3-1/TRBV3-2|-|TRBD2
CASSQDLASGQETQYF
TGTGCCAGCAGCCAAGATTTGGCTAGCGGACAAGAGACCCAGTACTTC
>TRBJ2-5|14|TRBV7-9|-|-
CASRSRLAAETQYF
TGTGCCAGCCGCAGCCGGCTAGCAGCAGAGACCCAGTACTTC
>TRBJ2-3|15|TRBV4-2|-|TRBD2
CASSLEAGLSDTQYF
TGTGCCAGCAGCCTCGAAGCGGGGTTGTCAGATACGCAGTATTTT
>TRBJ1-5|15|TRBV19|-|-
CASSTTEASNQPQHF
TGTGCCAGTAGCACGACAGAAGCCAGCAATCAGCCCCAGCATTTT
>TRBJ1-2|15|TRBV5-6|once|TRBD1
CASSGWDREGAGYTF
TGTGCCAGCAGCGGATGGGACAGGGAAGGGGCTGGCTACACCTTC
>TRBJ2-5|15|TRBV7-2|-|TRBD1
CASSTLGQPQETQYF
TGTGCCAGCAGCACCCTGGGACAGCCCCAAGAGACCCAGTACTTC
>TRBJ1-5|16|TRBV29-1|-|-
CSVELPGAIGNQPQHF
TGCAGCGTTGAACTACCAGGGGCTATCGGCAATCAGCCCCAGCATTTT
>TRBJ2-7|13|TRBV2|few|-
CASRDWHSYEQYF
TGTGCCAGCAGAGATTGGCACTCCTACGAGCAGTACTTC
>TRBJ2-2|16|TRBV6-2/TRBV6-3|-|TRBD2
CASSDGTSIGTGELFF
TGTGCCAGCAGTGACGGGACTAGTATAGGCACCGGGGAGCTGTTTTTT
>TRBJ2-7|12|TRBV7-8|few|-
CASLDWNYEQYF
TGTGCCAGCTTAGACTGGAACTACGAGCAGTACTTC
>TRBJ1-4|14|TRBV6-2/TRBV6-3|-|-
CASSYLWTEEKLFF
TGTGCCAGCAGTTACTTGTGGACAGAAGAAAAACTGTTTTTT
>TRBJ1-4|14|TRBV24-1|few|-
CATPPGITNEKLFF
TGTGCCACCCCCCCAGGGATAACTAATGAAAAACTGTTTTTT
>TRBJ2-5|14|TRBV2|once|-
CASSESPNRETQYF
TGTGCCAGCAGTGAAAGTCCTAACAGGGAGACCCAGTACTTC
>TRBJ2-3|17|TRBV19|-|-
CASIPNPTEGITDTQYF
TGTGCCAGTATCCCTAATCCAACCGAGGGAATAACGGATACGCAGTATTTT
>TRBJ2-5|12|TRBV12-3/TRBV12-4|-|-
CASSFGEETQYF
TGTGCCAGCAGTTTCGGGGAGGAGACCCAGTACTTC
>TRBJ2-5|14|TRBV6-6|-|-
CASSYGVNQETQYF
TGTGCCAGCAGTTACGGAGTGAACCAAGAGACCCAGTACTTC
>TRBJ1-4|15|TRBV19|-|TRBD1
CASSPRTGGNEKLFF
TGTGCCAGTAGTCCTCGGACAGGGGGCAATGAAAAACTGTTTTTT
>TRBJ2-3|11|TRBV27|-|-
CASSSGVTQYF
TGTGCCAGCAGTTCGGGAGTTACGCAGTATTTT
>TRBJ2-1|16|TRBV5-4|-|TRBD2
CASSLLMGLASYEQFF
TGTGCCAGCAGCTTGTTGATGGGACTAGCTAGTTATGAGCAGTTCTTC
>TRBJ1-1|13|TRBV6-7|-|-
CAIGRRDTSEAFF
TGTGCCATCGGGAGGCGGGACACCTCTGAAGCTTTCTTT
>TRBJ1-2|13|TRBV12-3/TRBV12-4|-|-
CASSYKQAVGSTF
TGTGCCAGCAGTTATAAACAGGCCGTTGGCAGCACCTTC
>TRBJ2-1|15|TRBV4-3|-|-
CASSQETGTYNEQFF
TGCGCCAGCAGCCAAGAAACCGGGACTTACAATGAGCAGTTCTTC
>TRBJ2-1|16|TRBV9|-|-
CASSVSGSPSPNEQFF
TGTGCCAGCAGCGTCAGTGGCTCCCCTAGTCCCAATGAGCAGTTCTTC
>TRBJ1-5|15|TRBV30|-|TRBD1
CAWSNHRGVNQPQHF
TGTGCCTGGAGTAATCACAGGGGGGTCAATCAGCCCCAGCATTTT
>TRBJ2-5|13|TRBV3-1/TRBV3-2|-|TRBD2
CASSLAGGETQYF
TGTGCCAGCAGCCTAGCGGGGGGGGAGACCCAGTACTTC
>TRBJ2-1|13|TRBV29-1|-|-
CSVSPTVNNEQFF
TGCAGCGTTTCCCCTACGGTGAACAATGAGCAGTTCTTC
>TRBJ2-1|15|TRBV7-6|-|TRBD2
CASSLTSGVNNEQFF
TGTGCCAGCAGCTTAACTAGCGGGGTGAACAATGAGCAGTTCTTC
>TRBJ1-6|15|TRBV11-2|-|TRBD1
CASSLGGTGLGPLHF
TGTGCCAGCAGCTTAGGTGGGACAGGGTTGGGGCCCCTCCACTTT
>TRBJ1-3|16|TRBV5-1|-|-
CASSLTGQNSGNTIYF
TGCGCCAGCAGCCTGACCGGACAGAACTCTGGAAACACCATATATTTT
>TRBJ2-5|13|TRBV12-3/TRBV12-4|-|-
CASSLGASETQYF
TGTGCCAGCAGTTTAGGGGCCTCAGAGACCCAGTACTTC
>TRBJ2-5|14|TRBV3-1/TRBV3-2|-|TRBD2
CASRPSGGFETQYF
TGTGCCAGCAGACCTAGCGGGGGGTTTGAGACCCAGTACTTC
>TRBJ1-1|15|TRBV7-2|-|-
CASSRTRRENTEAFF
TGTGCCAGCAGCCGGACTAGACGGGAGAACACTGAAGCTTTCTTT
>TRBJ2-7|16|TRBV18|-|TRBD1
CASSPRLTGVWDEQYF
TGTGCCAGCTCACCAAGGCTCACAGGGGTGTGGGACGAGCAGTACTTC
>TRBJ1-3|15|TRBV6-5|few|-
CASSGDGGSGNTIYF
TGTGCCAGTTCGGGGGACGGAGGCTCTGGAAACACCATATATTTT
>TRBJ1-3|16|TRBV28|few|TRBD1
CASFTPGQTSGNTIYF
TGTGCCAGTTTTACTCCGGGACAGACGTCTGGAAACACCATATATTTT
>TRBJ1-1|18|TRBV13|-|-
CASSLARPHGGRGTEAFF
TGTGCCAGCAGCTTAGCCCGACCCCATGGAGGGAGGGGCACTGAAGCTTTCTTT
>TRBJ1-2|16|TRBV11-3|-|TRBD1
CASSAPPRDRAFGYTF
TGTGCCAGCAGCGCCCCTCCCCGGGACAGGGCGTTTGGCTACACCTTC
>TRBJ2-7|14|TRBV11-1|-|-
CASAPNRLIYEQYF
TGTGCCAGCGCCCCGAACAGGCTCATCTACGAGCAGTACTTC
>TRBJ2-3|14|TRBV29-1|-|-
CSSGEVGRTDTQYF
TGCAGCTCTGGGGAGGTGGGTCGAACAGATACGCAGTATTTT
>TRBJ1-2|15|TRBV29-1|-|-
CSAGGADGLNYGYTF
TGCAGCGCCGGGGGAGCGGACGGCCTGAACTATGGCTACACCTTC
>TRBJ1-6|17|TRBV6-2/TRBV6-3|-|TRBD1
CASSYPRTGGFHSPLHF
TGTGCCAGCAGTTACCCTAGGACAGGGGGCTTTCATTCACCCCTCCACTTT
>TRBJ1-2|16|TRBV7-2|-|-
CASSQFPGPGRGGYTF
TGTGCCAGCAGCCAATTCCCGGGGCCCGGGAGGGGTGGCTACACCTTC
>TRBJ1-6|13|TRBV2|-|-
CATRAQGNSPLHF
TGTGCCACCCGAGCACAGGGTAATTCACCCCTCCACTTT
>TRBJ1-5|20|TRBV21-1|-|-
CASSLFRDRVGRHGNQPQHF
TGTGCCAGCAGCCTTTTCCGGGACAGGGTTGGTAGGCACGGCAATCAGCCCCAGCATTTT
>TRBJ2-3|16|TRBV4-3|once|TRBD2
CASSQDPPSSGVAQYF
TGCGCCAGCAGCCAAGACCCTCCCTCTAGCGGGGTAGCGCAGTATTTT